The 19 T cell receptor beta chains below were found in one sample sequenced in a study of blood T cell repertoires in COVID-19. Here immunoSEQ multiplex PCR was the method, and the copy in TCRdb shows in-frame clones only, minus some. Here the sample spans about 180,000 clones, over 80% being singletons. Sequenced material: peripheral blood. The receptors were gathered from a woman aged 40 to 50 with COVID-19, enrolled during active disease.

This chain links TRBV5-6 with TRBJ2-7; D call uncertain. CDR1 and CDR2 from the germline V gene are SGHDT and YYEEEE. There are 13 residues in the CDR3. V lost 4 bases and J lost 4, with 12 bases in between. The CDR3 here is CASSPAGVYEQYF. DNA of the CDR3: TGTGCCAGCAGCCCCGCCGGTGTTTACGAGCAGTACTTC. Full variable domain (missing parts from reference TRBV5-6 and TRBJ2-7): DAGVTQSPTHLIKTRGQQVTLRCSPKSGHDTVSWYQQALGQGPQFIFQYYEEEERQRGNFPDRFSGHQFPNYSSELNVNALLLGDSALYLCASSPAGVYEQYFGPGTRLTVT.

This clone showed up just once. The V call is TRBV11-2, the J call TRBJ1-2; no firm D call. This CDR3 contains 13 residues. The ends were cut back, 2 bases at V and 8 bases at J, with 12 bases in the middle. The germline CDR1 and CDR2 sequences are SGHAT and FQNNGV. As DNA, the CDR3 is TGTGCCAGCAGCTTAAGTCTTTGGCTCGGCTACACCTTC. Encoded protein: CASSLSLWLGYTF.

The chain combines TRBV18 with TRBJ1-4, with a possible D match to TRBD1 (6 bases). V was cut by 1 base and J by 0 bases, with 9 bases left in between. This CDR3 is built from 16 residues. Germline CDR1 reads KGHSH; CDR2 reads LQKENI. CDR3 in amino acids: CASSPLTGPTNEKLFF. The CDR3 nucleotides read TGTGCCAGCTCACCACTCACAGGGCCAACTAATGAAAAACTGTTTTTT.

The chain couples TRBV5-1 to TRBJ2-2; D may be TRBD1 (6 bases). The CDR3 runs 15 residues. The germline V gene has CDR1 SGHRS and CDR2 YFSETQ. With 3 bases removed from V and 1 base from J, the gap between germline ends came to 10 bases. The CDR3 spells CASSSGDLNTGELFF. The CDR3 DNA reads TGCGCCAGCAGCTCAGGGGACCTGAACACCGGGGAGCTGTTTTTT.

The J gene is TRBJ2-7, the V gene TRBV7-9, with a possible D match to TRBD1 (6 bases). Trimming removed 3 bases at V and 0 bases at J, with 12 bases between. Germline V lookup: CDR1 SEHNR, CDR2 FQNEAQ (reference sequence). This CDR3 is built from 15 residues. The CDR3 here is CASSFSTGLSYEQYF. The CDR3 region has the DNA TGTGCCAGCAGCTTCTCTACAGGGCTCTCCTACGAGCAGTACTTC.

The chain has TRBV10-3 and TRBJ1-2; D ambiguous. Deletions cut 9 bases from V and 2 bases from J, with 10 bases between. The CDR3 sequence is 12 residues long. The V gene's germline CDR1 is ENHRY and CDR2 SYGVKD. In DNA, the CDR3 is TGTGCCATGCGGGCAGCAAACTATGGCTACACCTTC. Amino acid sequence: CAMRAANYGYTF.

The gene calls are TRBV11-2 and TRBJ2-2; tentative D call: TRBD2 (7 bases). The CDR3 contains 14 residues. Germline V gene lookup returns CDR1 SGHAT and CDR2 FQNNGV. V was clipped by 5 bases and J by 4 bases, with 11 bases between them. As DNA, the CDR3 is TGTGCCAGCAGCGGGGGGGCGGGCACCGGGGAGCTGTTTTTT. Translated: CASSGGAGTGELFF.

The chain joins TRBV28 to TRBJ2-1, with 8 bases fitting TRBD2. The V segment lost 11 bases and the J segment 1 base; nucleotides outside the gene matches: 4. Germline-derived CDR1 and CDR2 are MDHEN and SYDVKM. This CDR3 has 13 residues. In nucleotides, the CDR3 is TGTGCCGTCAGCGGGAGATCCTACAATGAGCAGTTCTTC. Translated: CAVSGRSYNEQFF.

The chain joins TRBV27 to TRBJ2-7, with D possibly TRBD2 on 6 matching bases. This CDR3 region has 14 residues. Per the germline V gene, CDR1 is MNHEY and CDR2 is SMNVEV (reference sequence). V lost 0 bases, J lost 4 bases, and 10 bases lay in between. The CDR3 DNA is TGTGCCAGCAGTTTATCGGAGGGGTTTTACGAGCAGTACTTC. Amino acids: CASSLSEGFYEQYF.

The CDR3 here is CASLAGGPQETQYF. The CDR3 DNA reads TGTGCCAGCCTAGCGGGGGGCCCACAAGAGACCCAGTACTTC. The J gene is TRBJ2-5, the V gene TRBV6-5; 11 positions agree with TRBD2. Per the germline V gene, CDR1 is MNHEY and CDR2 is SVGAGI. This CDR3 is built from 14 residues. The trim removed 8 bases at V and 2 bases at J, leaving 4 bases unmatched.

The V call is TRBV27, the J call TRBJ2-7; 8 nucleotides agree with TRBD2. This CDR3 has 16 amino acids. J was trimmed by 2 bases and V by 6 bases; bases with no gene match: 12. CDR1 is MNHEY, CDR2 SMNVEV, per germline (reference sequence). The CDR3 region has the DNA TGTGCCAGCAGGACCTCCGGGGGGGTCTCCCCCTACGAGCAGTACTTC. Translation: CASRTSGGVSPYEQYF.

This chain connects TRBV6-1 to TRBJ2-3; 8 nucleotides agree with TRBD1. The V gene's germline CDR1 is MNHNS and CDR2 SASEGT. V trimming: 1 base; J trimming: 5 bases; junction bases outside the gene matches: 8. The CDR3 is 16 residues long. CDR3: CASSEGRTGLGDTQYF. CDR3 bases: TGTGCCAGCAGTGAAGGCAGGACAGGGCTAGGAGATACGCAGTATTTT.

This sequence joins TRBV2 and TRBJ2-4; D is unclear. Germline CDR1 and CDR2: SNHLY and FYNNEI. The CDR3 runs 14 residues. V was clipped by 8 bases and J by 0 bases, with 11 bases between them. CDR3 sequence reads: CASSEVRAKNIQYF. CDR3 nucleotides: TGTGCCAGCTCCGAAGTCAGAGCCAAAAACATTCAGTACTTC. Complete variable domain (other parts from reference TRBV2 and TRBJ2-4): EPEVTQTPSHQVTQMGQEVILRCVPISNHLYFYWYRQILGQKVEFLVSFYNNEISEKSEIFDDQFSVERPDGSNFTLKIRSTKLEDSAMYFCASSEVRAKNIQYFGAGTRLSVL.

In its sample, this clone was seen a few times. This chain joins TRBV5-8 and TRBJ1-4; D is ambiguous. Trimming stripped 7 bases from V and 5 bases from J, with 27 bases between. CDR3 length equals 18 residues. Per the germline V gene, CDR1 is SGHTS and CDR2 is YDEGEE. The CDR3 loop is CASRKGGVLDGLNEKLFF. CDR3 bases: TGTGCCAGCCGAAAAGGCGGGGTGCTTGACGGGTTGAATGAAAAACTGTTTTTT.

This chain connects TRBV19 to TRBJ1-2; D not resolved. The length of the CDR3 is 12 residues. Germline CDR1 and CDR2: LNHDA and SQIVND (reference sequence). V lost 10 bases and J 0 bases, leaving 9 bases between the germline ends. The CDR3 protein is CATLFANYGYTF. CDR3 in DNA: TGTGCCACCCTCTTCGCTAACTATGGCTACACCTTC.

CDR3 in amino acids: CASSVVNSGTEQFF. The CDR3 bases are TGTGCCAGCAGCGTAGTTAATTCCGGGACAGAGCAGTTCTTC. The V gene is TRBV9, the J gene TRBJ2-1; the D gene is possibly TRBD1 (6 bases). Germline CDR1 reads SGDLS; CDR2 reads YYNGEE. This CDR3 has 14 residues. V lost 0 bases and J 10 bases, leaving 14 bases between the germline ends.

This chain links TRBV5-4 with TRBJ2-7; 12 positions agree with TRBD2. This CDR3 has 15 residues. The germline gives CDR1 SGHNT, CDR2 YYREEE (reference sequence). After removal of 4 bases from V and 6 bases from J, the junction contained 8 bases not matched to a gene. The CDR3 DNA sequence: TGTGCCAGCAGCCTCCGACTAGCGGGAGCGGGCGAGCAGTACTTC. Amino acids: CASSLRLAGAGEQYF.

The gene calls are TRBV6-5 and TRBJ1-5, with unresolved D. The CDR3 runs 15 residues. Germline V gene lookup returns CDR1 MNHEY and CDR2 SVGAGI. V lost 6 bases and J lost 0, with 12 bases in between. The CDR3 DNA reads TGTGCCAGCAGACCGGGAGGATATAGCAATCAGCCCCAGCATTTT. Translation gives CASRPGGYSNQPQHF.

This chain joins TRBV5-6 and TRBJ1-5, with a weak D call TRBD1 (5 bases). This CDR3 has 14 residues. The germline V gene has CDR1 SGHDT and CDR2 YYEEEE. V lost 4 bases and J lost 3, with 11 bases in between. CDR3 amino acids: CASSIQGINQPQHF. CDR3 coding DNA: TGTGCCAGCAGCATTCAGGGTATCAATCAGCCCCAGCATTTT. The variable domain in full, completed from reference TRBV5-6 and TRBJ1-5, reads DAGVTQSPTHLIKTRGQQVTLRCSPKSGHDTVSWYQQALGQGPQFIFQYYEEEERQRGNFPDRFSGHQFPNYSSELNVNALLLGDSALYLCASSIQGINQPQHFGDGTRLSIL.